The T cell receptor beta chain described here comes from a study of T cells after yellow fever vaccination. At the level of the study: Any fraction with a low cell number was prepared using SMART-Seq v4 Ultra Low Input. Study-level results: On re-exposure, the response was weaker but peaked faster, at day 5 versus 15. The booster response re-showed most primary clones: around 96% CD4, approximately 90% CD8.

TCRdb ran MiXCR on the 5' RACE reads and lists one entry per CDR3 protein. Of under 600,000 distinct CDR3 sequences in the sample, 13% were seen once. This clonotype appeared a few times. The antigen is undetermined. Germline CDR1 and CDR2: SGHVS and FQNEAQ. Trimming shortened V by 5 bases and J by 3 bases, and 18 bases separated the two germline ends. The CDR3 extends over 16 amino acids. The source was PBMCs, collected on the day of the yellow fever booster vaccination. The chain links TRBV7-8 to TRBJ2-3; D possibly matches TRBD1 or TRBD2 (5 bases each). This sequence was found in a man aged 25 to 40 who received the YFV17D yellow fever vaccine. CDR3 coding DNA: TGTGCCAGCAGCGACCGTTGGGGAGAGGGGACAGATACGCAGTATTTT. This codes for CASSDRWGEGTDTQYF.